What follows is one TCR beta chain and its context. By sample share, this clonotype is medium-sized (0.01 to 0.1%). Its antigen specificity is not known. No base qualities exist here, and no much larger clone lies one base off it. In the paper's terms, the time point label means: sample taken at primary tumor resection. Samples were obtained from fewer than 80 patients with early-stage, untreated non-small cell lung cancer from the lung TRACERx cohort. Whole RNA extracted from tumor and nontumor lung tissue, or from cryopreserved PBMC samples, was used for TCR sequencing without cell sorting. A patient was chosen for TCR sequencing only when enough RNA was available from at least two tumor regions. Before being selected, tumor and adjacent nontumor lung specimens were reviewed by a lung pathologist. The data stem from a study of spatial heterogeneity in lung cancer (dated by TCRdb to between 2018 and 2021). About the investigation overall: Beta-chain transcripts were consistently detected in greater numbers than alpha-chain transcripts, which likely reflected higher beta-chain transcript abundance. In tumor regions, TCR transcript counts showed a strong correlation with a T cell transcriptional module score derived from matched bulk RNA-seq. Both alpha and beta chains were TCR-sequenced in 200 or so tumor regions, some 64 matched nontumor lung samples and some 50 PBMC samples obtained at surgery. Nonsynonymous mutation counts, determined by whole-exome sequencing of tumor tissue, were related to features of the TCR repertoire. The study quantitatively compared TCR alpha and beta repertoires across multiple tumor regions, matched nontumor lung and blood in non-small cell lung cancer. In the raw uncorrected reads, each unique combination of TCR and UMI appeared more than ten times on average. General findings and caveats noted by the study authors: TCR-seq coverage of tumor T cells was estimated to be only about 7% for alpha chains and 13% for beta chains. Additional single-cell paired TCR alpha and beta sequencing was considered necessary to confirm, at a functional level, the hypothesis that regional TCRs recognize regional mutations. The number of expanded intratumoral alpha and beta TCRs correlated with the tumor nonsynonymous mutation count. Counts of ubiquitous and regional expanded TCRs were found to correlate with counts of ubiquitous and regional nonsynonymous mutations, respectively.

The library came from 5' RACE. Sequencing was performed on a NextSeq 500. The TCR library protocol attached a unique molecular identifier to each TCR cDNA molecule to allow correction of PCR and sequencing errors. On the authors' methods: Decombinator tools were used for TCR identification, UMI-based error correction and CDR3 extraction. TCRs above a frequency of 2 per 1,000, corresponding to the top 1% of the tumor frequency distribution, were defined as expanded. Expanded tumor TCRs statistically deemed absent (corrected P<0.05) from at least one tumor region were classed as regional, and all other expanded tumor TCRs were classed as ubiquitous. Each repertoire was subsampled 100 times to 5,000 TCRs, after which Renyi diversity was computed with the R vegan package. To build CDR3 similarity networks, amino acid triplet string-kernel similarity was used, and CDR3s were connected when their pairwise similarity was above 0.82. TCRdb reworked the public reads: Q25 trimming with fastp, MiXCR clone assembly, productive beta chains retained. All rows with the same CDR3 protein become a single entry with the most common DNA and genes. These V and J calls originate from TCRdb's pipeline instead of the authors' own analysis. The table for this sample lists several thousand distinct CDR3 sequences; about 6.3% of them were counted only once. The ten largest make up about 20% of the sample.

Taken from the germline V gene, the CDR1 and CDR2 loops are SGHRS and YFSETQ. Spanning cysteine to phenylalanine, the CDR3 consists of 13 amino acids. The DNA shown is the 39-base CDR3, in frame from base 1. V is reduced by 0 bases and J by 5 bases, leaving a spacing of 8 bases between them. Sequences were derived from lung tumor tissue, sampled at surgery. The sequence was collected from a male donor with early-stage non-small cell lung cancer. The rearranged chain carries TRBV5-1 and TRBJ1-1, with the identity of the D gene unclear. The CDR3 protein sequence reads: CASSLEWGTEAFF. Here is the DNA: TGCGCCAGCAGCTTGGAATGGGGAACTGAAGCTTTCTTT.